The 8 T cell receptor beta chains listed next were all sequenced from one sample in a study of blood T cell repertoires in COVID-19. Here immunoSEQ multiplex PCR was the method, and the copy in TCRdb shows in-frame clones only, minus some. The sample contains about 150,000 clones, approximately 89% of which appear only once. What was sequenced was peripheral blood. Receptors were obtained from a human donor in a cohort sampled during active COVID-19.

This chain joins TRBV5-1 and TRBJ2-1, with a possible D match to TRBD2 (5 bases). The CDR3 extends over 13 amino acids. The germline V gene encodes CDR1 SGHRS and CDR2 YFSETQ. V lost 5 bases and J 3 bases, leaving 9 bases between the germline ends. The DNA for the CDR3 is TGCGCCAGCAGAAAACGGGGCTACAATGAGCAGTTCTTC. Translating it yields CASRKRGYNEQFF.

This chain links TRBV11-2 with TRBJ1-1; D ambiguous. Per germline, CDR1 SGHAT and CDR2 FQNNGV. V lost 1 base and J lost 4, with 7 bases in between. The CDR3 is made up of 13 amino acids. CDR3 coding DNA: TGTGCCAGCAGCTTAGTTGAGGGCACTGAAGCTTTCTTT. This sequence encodes CASSLVEGTEAFF.

This chain links TRBV5-1 with TRBJ2-2; 15 nucleotides match TRBD2. Germline V CDR1 and CDR2: SGHRS, YFSETQ. The length of the CDR3 is 17 residues. V was clipped by 6 bases and J by 4 bases; unmatched bases: 7. CDR3 loop: CASNGGLAGGLTGELFF. The DNA for the CDR3 is TGCGCCAGCAACGGAGGACTAGCGGGGGGGCTCACCGGGGAGCTGTTTTTT.

This chain joins TRBV9 and TRBJ2-7, with 8 nucleotides matching TRBD1. The CDR3 runs to 13 residues. Trimming removed 3 bases from V and 12 bases from J; junction bases left unmatched: 11. The V gene's germline CDR1 is SGDLS and CDR2 YYNGEE. CDR3 nucleotides: TGTGCCAGCAGCGATTCCGGGACAGGTAGGCTGTACTTC. This gives the protein CASSDSGTGRLYF.

This clone has a handful of counts. The chain has TRBV6-1 and TRBJ1-5, with 7 bases fitting TRBD1. CDR3 length: 16 amino acids. Germline V lookup: CDR1 MNHNS, CDR2 SASEGT. V shed 4 bases, J shed 0 bases, and the junction held 6 bases outside the gene matches. The CDR3 loop reads CASSVRTGPSNQPQHF. In DNA form, the CDR3 reads TGTGCCAGCAGTGTAAGGACAGGACCTAGCAATCAGCCCCAGCATTTT.

This chain joins TRBV19 and TRBJ2-7; 7 positions match TRBD1. CDR3 length: 13 residues. Per germline, CDR1 LNHDA and CDR2 SQIVND (reference sequence). The J segment lost 4 bases and the V segment lost 3 bases, leaving 3 bases of the junction unmatched. CDR3: CASSITGVYEQYF. For the CDR3, the DNA is TGTGCCAGTAGTATCACAGGGGTTTACGAGCAGTACTTC.

This clone has a handful of counts. The chain has TRBV11-2 and TRBJ1-2; possible D gene TRBD1, 5 bases. The CDR3 is made up of 13 amino acids. V lost 4 bases, J lost 8 bases, and 14 bases lay in between. Germline V lookup: CDR1 SGHAT, CDR2 FQNNGV. The CDR3 sequence: CASSSTGPRGYTF. CDR3 DNA sequence: TGTGCCAGCAGCTCCACAGGTCCCCGCGGCTACACCTTC.

This clone was observed at least ten times. J is TRBJ2-7 and V is TRBV2; the match to TRBD2 covers 9 bases. CDR3 length equals 15 residues. V dropped 3 bases and J dropped 5; count of bases not matched to a gene: 8. Germline CDR1 reads SNHLY; CDR2 reads FYNNEI. CDR3 amino acids: CASSDRRGGWNEQYF. In nucleotides, the CDR3 is TGTGCCAGCAGTGACAGGCGGGGGGGCTGGAACGAGCAGTACTTC.